This TCR beta chain emerged from a study of T-cell reconstitution after alpha-beta-depleted transplantation in children. The CDR3 is made up of 16 amino acids. Germline-derived CDR1 and CDR2 are LGHDT and YNNKEL (reference sequence). The V segment lost 4 bases and the J segment 0 bases; nucleotides outside the gene matches: 9. A library of TCRbeta sequences, prepared with unique molecular identifiers, was generated. TCRdb analysed the PCR reads with MiXCR anew, one entry per CDR3 protein. The sample shows hundreds of thousands of distinct CDR3 sequences, roughly a tenth of them seen only once. The rearrangement uses TRBV3-1 and TRBJ2-7; 7 nucleotides align to TRBD2. The specimen comprised PBMCs from the stem cell graft donor, sampled from the stem cell graft. The receptor was derived from a human donor who donated a stem cell graft to a child with acute myeloid leukemia. The CDR3 region is CASSPLGLAVSYEQYF. For the CDR3, the DNA is TGTGCCAGCAGCCCATTAGGCCTAGCGGTCTCCTACGAGCAGTACTTC.